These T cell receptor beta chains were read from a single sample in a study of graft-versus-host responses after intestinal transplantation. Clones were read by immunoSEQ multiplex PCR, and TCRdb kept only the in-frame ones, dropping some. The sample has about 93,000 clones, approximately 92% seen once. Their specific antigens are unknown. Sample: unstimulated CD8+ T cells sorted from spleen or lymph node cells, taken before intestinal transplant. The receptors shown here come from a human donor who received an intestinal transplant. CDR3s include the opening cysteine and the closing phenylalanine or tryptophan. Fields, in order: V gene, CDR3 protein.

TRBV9,CASSVEASGLQETQYF
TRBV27,CASSFGLYNEQFF
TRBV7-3,CASSLMASGGMSEQFF
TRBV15,CATSTITGGETQYF
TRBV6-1,CASSSGLPGYGYTF
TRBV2,CASSGLTVGYEQYF
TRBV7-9,CAGGGPRSPDTQYF
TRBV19,CASSMDSHNEQFF
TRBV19,CASSRGAGYTF
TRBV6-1,CASSERGQGEYWPYEQYF
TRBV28,CASSLFPDGSSNNEQFF
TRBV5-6,CASSRGLEHGNEQFF
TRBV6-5,CASSYPGTGRTGELFF
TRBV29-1,CSVAAVYGYTF
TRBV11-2,CASSLGTEETQYF
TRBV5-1,CASSLQGTDGYTF
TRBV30,CAYWTGLAHEQYF
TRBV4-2,CASSQHRVADSPLHF
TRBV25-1,CASSDPAGGSYNEQFF
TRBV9,CASSDSGGSTDTQYF
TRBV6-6,CASQGARVSEAFF
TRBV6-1,CASSEASAVGGYEQYF
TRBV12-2,CASRHKGQGNTEAFF
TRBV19,CASWTGGLSEQFF
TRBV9,CASSVGTGEGSPLHF
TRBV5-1,CASSLYGGSNTGELFF
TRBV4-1,CASSQVEYRGNYGYTF
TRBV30,CAWGTWVLTGVSRGYTF
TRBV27,CASSQGHPNTEAFF
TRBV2,CASSTGDNEQFF
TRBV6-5,CASSYGFSSETDTQYF
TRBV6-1,CASSDPEYSSGSNEQFF
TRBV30,CAWSARAGWGEQFF